This is a list of T cell receptor beta chains from one sample in a study of neurological immune-mediated disorders. TCRdb analysed the 5' RACE reads with MiXCR anew, one entry per CDR3 protein. The sample yields about 27,000 distinct CDR3 sequences, under 25% seen once. Specimen: PBMCs. These receptors were taken from a woman aged 55-69 years in good health. Each CDR3 is given with its conserved first and last residue. The D gene is left open where the match is weak. Expanded clones get a size class; other rows say once, few or many, or leave the size out.

13	many	TRBV28	TRBJ2-2	.	TGTGCCAGCAGTTTTCATGTCACCGGGGAGCTGTTTTTT	CASSFHVTGELFF
15	many	TRBV5-1	TRBJ2-7	.	TGCGCCAGCAGCTTGACAGGGCCCCCTGGAGGGGAGCAGTACTTC	CASSLTGPPGGEQYF
14	.	TRBV28	TRBJ2-7	.	TGTGCCAGCAGTTTAGCGGCCTCCTCCTACGAGCAGTACTTC	CASSLAASSYEQYF
16	many	TRBV14	TRBJ2-7	.	TGTGCCAGCAGCCAAGATCGGAGAGTTTCCTCCTACGAGCAGTACTTC	CASSQDRRVSSYEQYF
16	many	TRBV20-1	TRBJ2-1	TRBD2	TGCAGTGCTAGAGACCGGCGGGAGGGTGCCTACAATGAGCAGTTCTTC	CSARDRREGAYNEQFF
19	once	TRBV20-1	TRBJ2-7	TRBD2	TGCAGTGCTAGAGATTCGTTCGGCTCTGGCGGGAGAATCCTCGACGAGCAGTACTTC	CSARDSFGSGGRILDEQYF
14	many	TRBV9	TRBJ2-5	TRBD2	TGTGCCAGCAGCGTAGTTGGACTAGCGGGGACCCAGTACTTC	CASSVVGLAGTQYF
14	.	TRBV7-9	TRBJ2-4	.	TGTGCCAGCAGCGATGGCCCATTGGTGAACATTCAGTACTTC	CASSDGPLVNIQYF
18	many	TRBV5-1	TRBJ2-5	.	TGCGCCAGCAGCTCACTGGCAACCGGCATGGCTGCGTGGAAGACCCAGTACTTC	CASSSLATGMAAWKTQYF
13	many	TRBV6-4	TRBJ2-1	.	TGTGCCAGCAGTGAGAGGCCGAGCAATGAGCAGTTCTTC	CASSERPSNEQFF
15	many	TRBV4-1	TRBJ2-7	.	TGCGCCAGCAGCCAGTCTCCGGGACGGACTTACGAGCAGTACTTC	CASSQSPGRTYEQYF